This T cell receptor beta chain was recorded in a study of blood T cell repertoires in COVID-19. This clone appeared once. Some clones are missing from TCRdb's copy, which holds only in-frame ones; the method was immunoSEQ multiplex PCR. The sample lists 90,000 to 100,000 clones, roughly four fifths occurring once. The CDR3 sequence is 15 residues long. CDR1 is MNHEY, CDR2 SVGAGI, per germline. Trimming cost V 6 bases and J 1 base, with 13 bases left between them. The V call is TRBV6-5, the J call TRBJ1-3; the D gene is possibly TRBD1 (6 bases). Sequencing was performed on peripheral blood. This sequence originates from a man in his sixties or seventies with acute or convalescent COVID-19. In nucleotides, the CDR3 is TGTGCCAGCAGGAGCGGGACATCGTCTGGAAACACCATATATTTT. Its translation: CASRSGTSSGNTIYF.